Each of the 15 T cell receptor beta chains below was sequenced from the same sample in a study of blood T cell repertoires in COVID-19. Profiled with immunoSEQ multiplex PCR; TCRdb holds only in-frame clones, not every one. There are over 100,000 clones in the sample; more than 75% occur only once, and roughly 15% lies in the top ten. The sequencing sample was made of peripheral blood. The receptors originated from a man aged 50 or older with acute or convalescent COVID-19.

The CDR3 sequence: CASMGLAHTGELFF. The CDR3 DNA reads TGCGCCAGCATGGGACTAGCGCACACCGGGGAGCTGTTTTTT. This rearrangement joins TRBV5-1 to TRBJ2-2; 10 bases align to TRBD2. CDR1 SGHRS and CDR2 YFSETQ come from the germline V gene. Unmatched junction bases numbered 2, after V lost 6 bases and J lost 3 bases. The CDR3 totals 14 residues.

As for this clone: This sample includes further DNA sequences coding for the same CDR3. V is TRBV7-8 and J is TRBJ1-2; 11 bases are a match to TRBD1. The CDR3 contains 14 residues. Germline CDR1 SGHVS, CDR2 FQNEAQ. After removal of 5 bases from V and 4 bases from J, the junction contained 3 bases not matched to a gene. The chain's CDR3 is CASSRDRGTYGYTF. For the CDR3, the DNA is TGTGCCAGCAGCCGGGACAGGGGGACCTATGGCTACACCTTC.

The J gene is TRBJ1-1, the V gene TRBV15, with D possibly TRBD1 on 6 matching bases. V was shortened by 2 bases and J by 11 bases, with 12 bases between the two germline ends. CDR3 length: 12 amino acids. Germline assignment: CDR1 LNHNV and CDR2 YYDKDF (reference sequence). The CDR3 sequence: CATSRQTGSAFF. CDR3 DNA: TGTGCCACCAGCAGACAGACAGGATCGGCTTTCTTT.

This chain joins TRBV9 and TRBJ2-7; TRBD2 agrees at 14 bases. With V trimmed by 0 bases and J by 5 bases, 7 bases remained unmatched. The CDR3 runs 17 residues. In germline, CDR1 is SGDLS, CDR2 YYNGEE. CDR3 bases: TGTGCCAGCAGCGTAGCTCCGGGACTAGCGGGAGTTCACGAGCAGTACTTC. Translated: CASSVAPGLAGVHEQYF.

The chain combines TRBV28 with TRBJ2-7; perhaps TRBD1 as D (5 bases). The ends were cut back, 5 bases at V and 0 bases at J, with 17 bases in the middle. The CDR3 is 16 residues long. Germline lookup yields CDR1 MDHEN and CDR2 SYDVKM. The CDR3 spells CASSPPAGIISYEQYF. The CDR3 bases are TGTGCCAGCAGTCCCCCCGCAGGGATTATCTCCTACGAGCAGTACTTC.

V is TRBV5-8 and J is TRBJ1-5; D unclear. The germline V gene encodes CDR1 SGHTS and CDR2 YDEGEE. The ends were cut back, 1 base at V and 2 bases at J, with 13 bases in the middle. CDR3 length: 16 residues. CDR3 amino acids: CASSLSVPGGNQPQHF. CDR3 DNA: TGTGCCAGCAGCTTGAGTGTTCCCGGAGGCAATCAGCCCCAGCATTTT.

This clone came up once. CDR3: CATLWGGSDSGYTF. CDR3 nucleotide sequence: TGTGCCACTCTATGGGGCGGAAGTGATTCTGGCTACACCTTC. The chain has TRBV2 and TRBJ1-2, with D perhaps TRBD1 (5 bases). This CDR3 contains 14 residues. V was trimmed by 10 bases and J by 7 bases, leaving 22 bases between them. CDR1 is SNHLY and CDR2 is FYNNEI in the germline V gene.

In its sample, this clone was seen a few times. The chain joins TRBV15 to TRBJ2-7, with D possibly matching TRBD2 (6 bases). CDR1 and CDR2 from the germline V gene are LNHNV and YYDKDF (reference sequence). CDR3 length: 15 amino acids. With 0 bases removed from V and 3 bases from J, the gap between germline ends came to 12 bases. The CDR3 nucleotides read TGTGCCACCAGCAGAGAAAAGGGGAGGTACTACGAGCAGTACTTC. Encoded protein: CATSREKGRYYEQYF.

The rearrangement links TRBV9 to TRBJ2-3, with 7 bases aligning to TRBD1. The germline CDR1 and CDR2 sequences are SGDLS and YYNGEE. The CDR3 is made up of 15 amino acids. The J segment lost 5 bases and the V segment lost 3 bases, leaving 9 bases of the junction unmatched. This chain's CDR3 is CASSEGATGVDTQYF. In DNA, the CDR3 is TGTGCCAGCAGCGAGGGAGCCACAGGGGTAGATACGCAGTATTTT. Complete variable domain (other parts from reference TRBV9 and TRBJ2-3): DSGVTQTPKHLITATGQRVTLRCSPRSGDLSVYWYQQSLDQGLQFLIQYYNGEERAKGNILERFSAQQFPDLHSELNLSSLELGDSALYFCASSEGATGVDTQYFGPGTRLTVL.

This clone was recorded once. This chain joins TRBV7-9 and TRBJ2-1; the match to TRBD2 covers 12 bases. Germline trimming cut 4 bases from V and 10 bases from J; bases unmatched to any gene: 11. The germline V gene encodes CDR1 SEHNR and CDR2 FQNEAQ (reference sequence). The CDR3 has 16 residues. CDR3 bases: TGTGCCAGCAGCTCTCTGACTAGCGGGAGTGAAAGAGAGCAGTTCTTC. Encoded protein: CASSSLTSGSEREQFF.

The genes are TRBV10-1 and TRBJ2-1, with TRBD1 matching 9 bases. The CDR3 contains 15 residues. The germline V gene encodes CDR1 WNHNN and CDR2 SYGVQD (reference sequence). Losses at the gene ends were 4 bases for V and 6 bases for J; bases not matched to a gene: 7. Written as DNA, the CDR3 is TGCGCCAGCAGTGGATGGACAGGGGTGGCCAATGAGCAGTTCTTC. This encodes CASSGWTGVANEQFF.

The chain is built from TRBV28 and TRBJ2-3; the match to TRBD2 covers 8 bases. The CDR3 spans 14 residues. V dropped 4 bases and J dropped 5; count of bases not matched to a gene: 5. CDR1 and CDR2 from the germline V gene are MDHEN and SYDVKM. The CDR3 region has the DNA TGTGCCAGCAGTTCCAGCGGGAGTAAAGATACGCAGTATTTT. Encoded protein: CASSSSGSKDTQYF.

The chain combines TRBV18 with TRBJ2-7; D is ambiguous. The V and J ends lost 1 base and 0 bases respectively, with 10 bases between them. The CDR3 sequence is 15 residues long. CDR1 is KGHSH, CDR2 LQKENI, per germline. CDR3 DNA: TGTGCCAGCTCACCACACCAGGCCGACTCCTACGAGCAGTACTTC. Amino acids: CASSPHQADSYEQYF.

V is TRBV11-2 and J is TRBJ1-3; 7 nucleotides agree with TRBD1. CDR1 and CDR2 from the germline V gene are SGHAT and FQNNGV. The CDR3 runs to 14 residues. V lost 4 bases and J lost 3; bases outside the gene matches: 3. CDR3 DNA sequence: TGTGCCAGCAGCTCCGACAGGGTTGGAAACACCATATATTTT. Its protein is CASSSDRVGNTIYF.

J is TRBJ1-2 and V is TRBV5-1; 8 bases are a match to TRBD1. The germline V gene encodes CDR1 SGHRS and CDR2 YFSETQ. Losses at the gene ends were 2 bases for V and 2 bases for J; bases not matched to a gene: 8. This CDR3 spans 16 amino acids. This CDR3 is CASSFPGQGRNYGYTF. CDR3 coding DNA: TGCGCCAGCAGCTTCCCCGGACAGGGAAGGAACTATGGCTACACCTTC.